This T cell receptor (beta chain) was recorded in a study of T cells in Graves' hyperthyroidism and ophthalmopathy. About the study: Peripheral blood was taken when the disease was first diagnosed, before any treatment began.

TCR beta CDR3 sequences were amplified from RNA transcripts. A first-round RT-PCR of the TCR CDR3 used the HTBI primer set. TCRdb analysed the multiplex PCR reads with MiXCR anew, one entry per CDR3 protein. This table holds approximately 600,000 distinct CDR3 sequences, approximately 15% found once. This clonotype came up many times. Based on clinical symptoms, serum thyroxine and TRAb, thyroid ultrasound and orbital computed tomography, diagnoses were reached. The CDR3 extends over 15 amino acids. V dropped 8 bases and J dropped 0; count of bases not matched to a gene: 7. The chain joins TRBV12-3 or TRBV12-4 to TRBJ1-3, with 7 bases that match TRBD1. Sequenced sample: blood. The clonotype was recovered from a woman in her twenties or thirties with Graves' hyperthyroidism that later progressed to Graves' ophthalmopathy. This CDR3 reads CASLPRTGSGNTIYF. DNA of the CDR3: TGTGCCAGCCTACCACGGACAGGCTCTGGAAACACCATATATTTT.